This record looks at one T cell receptor (beta chain) sequence and its context. This record comes from a study of blood T cell repertoires in COVID-19. Germline CDR1 reads MDHEN; CDR2 reads SYDVKM. The CDR3 sequence is 15 residues long. Deletions cut 1 base from V and 2 bases from J, with 10 bases between. The repertoire was sequenced with immunoSEQ multiplex PCR; TCRdb's copy has only in-frame clones and lacks some. The table includes 150,000 or so clones, roughly 80% detected once. Material for sequencing was peripheral blood. The rearrangement joins TRBV28 to TRBJ2-3, with D tentatively TRBD2 (5 bases). The TCR was taken from a woman between 55 and 75 years old with acute or convalescent COVID-19. This chain's CDR3 is CASSLLTGYTDTQYF. The CDR3 DNA is TGTGCCAGCAGTTTATTAACGGGGTACACAGATACGCAGTATTTT.